These T cell receptor beta chains were read from a single sample in a study of shared clonotypes between healthy human individuals. TCRdb's table, derived via immunoSEQ multiplex PCR, lists solely in-frame clones and lacks some. This table has millions of clones, more than 80% appearing once. The sequencing input was naive CD4+ T cells sorted from blood. The receptors come from a man younger than 30 in good health. Each CDR3 is given with its conserved first and last residue. The D gene is left open where the match is weak. Clone size, where shown, is once, few, many, or a class for clones that have expanded.

v_gene	abundance	j_gene	d_gene	CDR3aa	CDR3nt
TRBV5-6	NA	TRBJ2-7	TRBD2	CASSLDGGLSSYEQYF	TGTGCCAGCAGCTTGGATGGGGGACTAAGCTCCTACGAGCAGTACTTC
TRBV30	NA	TRBJ2-7	NA	CAWSVLLGLAYEQYF	TGTGCCTGGAGTGTACTTTTAGGACTGGCCTACGAGCAGTACTTC
TRBV5-4	NA	TRBJ2-5	NA	CASSLRLGQETQYF	TGTGCCAGCAGCTTGAGACTCGGGCAAGAGACCCAGTACTTC
TRBV19	NA	TRBJ2-2	NA	CASLGQPPRGGELFF	TGTGCCAGCCTTGGGCAGCCACCTCGAGGCGGGGAGCTGTTTTTT
TRBV28	NA	TRBJ1-2	NA	CASSLLPGLYGYTF	TGTGCCAGCAGTTTACTGCCGGGACTCTATGGCTACACCTTC
TRBV5-1	NA	TRBJ1-4	NA	CASAGGTNEKLFF	TGCGCCAGCGCGGGGGGGACTAATGAAAAACTGTTTTTT
TRBV11-1	NA	TRBJ2-3	TRBD1	CASSPPGQGATDTQYF	TGTGCCAGCAGCCCGCCTGGACAGGGGGCAACAGATACGCAGTATTTT
TRBV30	once	TRBJ2-1	NA	CAWSTFWRGEQFF	TGTGCCTGGAGTACCTTTTGGAGGGGGGAGCAGTTCTTC
TRBV15	NA	TRBJ1-6	NA	CATSGDNFTRGNSPLHF	TGTGCCACCAGCGGAGACAATTTTACTCGGGGTAATTCACCCCTCCACTTT
TRBV10-1	NA	TRBJ2-7	TRBD1	CASGHSGTDRDEQYF	TGCGCCAGCGGACACTCCGGGACAGACAGGGACGAGCAGTACTTC
TRBV5-4	NA	TRBJ2-5	NA	CASSLRESQTQYF	TGTGCCAGCAGCCTCCGGGAATCACAGACCCAGTACTTC
TRBV30	NA	TRBJ2-4	NA	CAWSVDAGVDIQYF	TGTGCCTGGAGTGTAGACGCAGGGGTGGACATTCAGTACTTC
TRBV19	few	TRBJ1-1	NA	CASSLGGRSAFF	TGTGCCAGTAGTCTCGGGGGGCGTTCCGCTTTCTTT
TRBV7-9	NA	TRBJ2-3	TRBD2	CASSTSGSSTDTQYF	TGTGCCAGCAGTACTAGCGGATCTAGCACAGATACGCAGTATTTT
TRBV28	NA	TRBJ1-2	TRBD1	CAIDGWSGTGDAYTF	TGTGCCATAGACGGATGGTCCGGGACAGGGGATGCCTACACCTTC
TRBV7-9	NA	TRBJ2-7	TRBD1	CASRPNRGYEQYF	TGTGCCAGCAGACCCAACAGGGGGTACGAGCAGTACTTC
TRBV30	NA	TRBJ1-3	NA	CAWSPIGDTIYF	TGTGCCTGGAGTCCAATCGGGGACACCATATATTTT
TRBV30	once	TRBJ2-3	NA	CAWTTTRADTQYF	TGTGCCTGGACTACGACACGAGCAGATACGCAGTATTTT
TRBV19	NA	TRBJ1-5	NA	CASSKSNQPQHF	TGTGCCAGTAGTAAAAGTAATCAGCCCCAGCATTTT
TRBV7-9	NA	TRBJ1-6	NA	CASSKSPGGRALNSPLHF	TGTGCCAGCAGCAAATCACCGGGCGGGCGTGCCTTGAATTCACCCCTCCACTTT
TRBV18	once	TRBJ1-5	NA	CASSPYTGNQPQHF	TGTGCCAGCTCACCATATACGGGGAATCAGCCCCAGCATTTT
TRBV2	NA	TRBJ1-5	NA	CASSEEFGSNQPQHF	TGTGCCAGCAGTGAAGAATTCGGGAGCAATCAGCCCCAGCATTTT
TRBV10-1	once	TRBJ1-3	NA	CASSPDVSGNTIYF	TGCGCCAGCAGCCCAGACGTCTCTGGAAACACCATATATTTT
TRBV6-5	NA	TRBJ1-4	TRBD1	CASSLGQGANEKLFF	TGTGCCAGCAGTCTCGGACAGGGGGCTAATGAAAAACTGTTTTTT
TRBV6-5	NA	TRBJ2-7	NA	CASTTVGRSNYEQYF	TGTGCCAGCACCACGGTAGGAAGGAGTAACTACGAGCAGTACTTC
TRBV6-1	once	TRBJ2-7	NA	CASSGSPGNSYEQYF	TGTGCCAGCAGTGGATCCCCTGGAAACTCCTACGAGCAGTACTTC
TRBV19	NA	TRBJ2-7	TRBD1	CASSIGAERGQVSYEQYF	TGTGCCAGTAGTATAGGTGCGGAACGGGGACAGGTCTCCTACGAGCAGTACTTC
TRBV30	NA	TRBJ2-3	NA	CAWSQADTQYF	TGTGCCTGGAGTCAGGCAGATACGCAGTATTTT
TRBV30	few	TRBJ1-1	NA	CAWSPPPGAGPAERAFF	TGTGCCTGGAGTCCACCCCCGGGGGCAGGGCCCGCAGAGAGAGCTTTCTTT
TRBV27	once	TRBJ2-3	NA	CASSFRREGVGTDTQYF	TGTGCCAGCAGTTTTAGAAGAGAAGGAGTGGGCACAGATACGCAGTATTTT
TRBV5-8	NA	TRBJ1-2	NA	CASSSGRTNYGYTF	TGTGCCAGCAGCTCAGGGCGTACTAACTATGGCTACACCTTC
TRBV4-1	NA	TRBJ2-2	NA	CASSQGLRTGELFF	TGCGCCAGCAGCCAAGGTCTTCGCACCGGGGAGCTGTTTTTT
TRBV11-2	NA	TRBJ1-2	NA	CASSLGPGYTF	TGTGCCAGCAGCTTAGGCCCCGGCTACACCTTC
TRBV7-2	NA	TRBJ1-3	NA	CASSLASAYSGNTIYF	TGTGCCAGCAGCTTAGCGTCGGCCTACTCTGGAAACACCATATATTTT
TRBV4-1	NA	TRBJ2-5	NA	CASSLVPAEETQYF	TGCGCCAGCAGCCTTGTCCCAGCGGAAGAGACCCAGTACTTC
TRBV30	few	TRBJ1-6	NA	CAWSVEQNSPLHF	TGTGCCTGGAGTGTAGAACAGAATTCACCCCTCCACTTT
TRBV2	NA	TRBJ2-7	NA	CASSEAQGSSYEQYF	TGTGCCAGCAGTGAAGCTCAGGGGAGCTCCTACGAGCAGTACTTC